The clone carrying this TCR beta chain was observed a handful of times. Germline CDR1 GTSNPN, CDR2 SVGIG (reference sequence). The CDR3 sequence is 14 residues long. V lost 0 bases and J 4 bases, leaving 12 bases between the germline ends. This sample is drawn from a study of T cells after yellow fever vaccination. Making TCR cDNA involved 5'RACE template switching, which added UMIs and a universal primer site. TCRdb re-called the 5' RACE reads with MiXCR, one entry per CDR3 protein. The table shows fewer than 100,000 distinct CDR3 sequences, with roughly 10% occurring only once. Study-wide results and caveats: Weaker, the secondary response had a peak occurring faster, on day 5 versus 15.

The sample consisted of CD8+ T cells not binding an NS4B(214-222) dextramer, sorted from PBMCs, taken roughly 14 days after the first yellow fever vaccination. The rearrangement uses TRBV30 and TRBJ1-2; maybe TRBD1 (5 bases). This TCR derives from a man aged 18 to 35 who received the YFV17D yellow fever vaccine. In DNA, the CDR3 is TGTGCCTGGAGTGTAAATCGACAGCTCTATGGCTACACCTTC. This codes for CAWSVNRQLYGYTF.